This entry concerns a single TCR beta chain. The entry originates in a study of T cell changes during pregnancy in multiple sclerosis. Sequencing was performed with immunoSEQ multiplex PCR; in TCRdb, only in-frame clones are kept and a portion is missing. The table has just under 65,000 clones, roughly 89% seen once. Per germline, CDR1 KGHSH and CDR2 LQKENI. Trimming pared 3 bases from V and 1 base from J, leaving 16 bases between. The CDR3 loop spans 16 amino acids. This sequence joins TRBV18 and TRBJ2-7; D might be TRBD2 (5 bases). The sample consisted of peripheral blood, taken in the third trimester of pregnancy. The receptor was isolated from a female donor in good health, enrolled as a control in a pregnancy study. CDR3 DNA sequence: TGTGCCAGCTCACCCTTCAAGAGGGAAATTTCCTACGAGCAGTACTTC. Residues: CASSPFKREISYEQYF.